This is a list of T cell receptor beta chains from one sample in a study of spatial heterogeneity in lung cancer. TCRdb processed the 5' RACE reads anew with MiXCR; each CDR3 protein has one entry. The sample yields about 27,000 distinct CDR3 sequences, approximately 7.7% seen once. The sample was lung tumor tissue, taken at surgery. All receptors derive from a male donor with early-stage non-small cell lung cancer. CDR3s leave out the opening cysteine and the closing phenylalanine or tryptophan. D genes are given only for firm matches.

d_gene	v_gene	j_gene	CDR3aa
TRBD1	TRBV29-1	TRBJ2-7	SAAGTGIYEQY
-	TRBV7-9	TRBJ2-7	ASSFSGYEQY
-	TRBV28	TRBJ2-7	AGATPGGEQY
-	TRBV5-1	TRBJ1-2	ASSLDSFNYGYT
-	TRBV4-1	TRBJ2-5	ASSPGPSETQY
TRBD1	TRBV20-1	TRBJ2-7	SANRDSSYEQY
-	TRBV20-1	TRBJ2-4	SARDQGANIQY
-	TRBV20-1	TRBJ1-2	SARDLLGGGYGYT
-	TRBV20-1	TRBJ2-3	SAILVLRGGDTQY
-	TRBV5-1	TRBJ2-3	ASSLADTQY
TRBD1	TRBV6-1	TRBJ1-2	ASSERTGPNYGYT
-	TRBV6-5	TRBJ2-7	ASGSYEQY
-	TRBV5-1	TRBJ2-2	ASSLSRGQNTGELF
-	TRBV20-1	TRBJ2-7	SARDPGLNYEQY
-	TRBV20-1	TRBJ2-5	SARGTLWGTQY
-	TRBV4-2	TRBJ2-1	ASSQVLGPQYNEQF
-	TRBV18	TRBJ2-7	ASSSGRSYEQY
TRBD1	TRBV27	TRBJ2-1	ASSSPGQGVNEQF
TRBD1	TRBV20-1	TRBJ1-1	SARSGTGKKNTEAF
-	TRBV19	TRBJ2-7	ASSNPGNPYEQY
-	TRBV20-1	TRBJ1-5	SASQVISDQPQH
-	TRBV4-1	TRBJ1-1	ASKTPGRDGPSAF
-	TRBV6-1	TRBJ1-1	ASSNGDLGRTEAF
-	TRBV20-1	TRBJ1-6	SAREPLGRPVH
TRBD1	TRBV20-1	TRBJ2-7	SADRTGGPPEQY
-	TRBV6-6	TRBJ1-5	ASSWDALGVGSNQPQH
-	TRBV7-6	TRBJ2-3	ASSERAADTQY
-	TRBV6-1	TRBJ2-4	ASRLAAKNIQY
TRBD1	TRBV7-2	TRBJ2-1	ASSSQESTGAIYNEQF
TRBD1	TRBV10-2	TRBJ1-5	ASSHMGQFNQPQH
-	TRBV3-1	TRBJ1-2	ASSQAPGNYGYT
-	TRBV28	TRBJ1-5	ASTGSRLWPQH
-	TRBV5-1	TRBJ2-3	ASSEQQVTDTQY
-	TRBV4-1	TRBJ2-3	ASSQDPGGRADTQY
-	TRBV28	TRBJ1-5	ASRAGGPQH
TRBD1	TRBV7-9	TRBJ1-1	ASSPTGGTEAF
-	TRBV11-2	TRBJ2-5	ASSLAARVGETQY
-	TRBV4-3	TRBJ1-6	ASSLDSKVRSPLH
TRBD1	TRBV7-8	TRBJ1-1	ASSKGTANTEAF
-	TRBV7-2	TRBJ2-1	ASSFNGGSNNEQF
TRBD1	TRBV6-1	TRBJ1-5	ASRRTGGQPQH
-	TRBV7-8	TRBJ2-1	ASSSGQPINEQF
-	TRBV5-6	TRBJ1-5	ASSLKGGGNQPQH
TRBD2	TRBV11-2	TRBJ2-3	ASSTTGTRGTDTQY
TRBD1	TRBV7-2	TRBJ2-5	ASSLAQGGAETQY
TRBD1	TRBV20-1	TRBJ1-6	SARDTGGYLIGNSPLH
TRBD1	TRBV28	TRBJ2-1	ASNGQGPYNEQF
-	TRBV20-1	TRBJ1-6	SASVGTYYNSPLH
-	TRBV7-9	TRBJ2-3	ASSFGGDITDTQY
TRBD1	TRBV29-1	TRBJ2-7	SVAGTANIYEQY
-	TRBV28	TRBJ2-2	ASSLYGELF
TRBD1	TRBV6-5	TRBJ2-7	ASSYTRDSHEQY
-	TRBV6-2/TRBV6-3	TRBJ1-3	ASTDRSSGNTIY